This T cell receptor beta chain appears in the sequencing data of a study of identifying expanded T cells in peripheral blood. Study observations and caveats: Differentially abundant clones: roughly 1.3 between replicates, approximately 16 at about 13 days, more than 18 at four. Variance in clone template counts between approximately 2-week samples significantly increased with total template count across all healthy donors.

Comments on this clone: The antigen is not known.

Germline V CDR1 and CDR2: LGHNA, YSLEER. V gave up 4 bases and J gave up 4 bases, with 4 bases separating them. The CDR3 loop spans 12 amino acids. During the collection period, no donor immune events like infections were recorded. TCRdb's copy holds only in-frame clones and misses some; the assay was immunoSEQ multiplex PCR. The sample has 100,000 or so clones, around 88% seen once; the top ten hold approximately 18%. Sequencing was performed on blood. The TCR comes from a person between 18 and 75 years old in good health. This chain links TRBV4-3 with TRBJ2-2, with no clear D. CDR3 nucleotides: TGCGCCAGCAGCCCGCCCACCGGGGAGCTGTTTTTT. Protein: CASSPPTGELFF.